This T cell receptor beta chain derives from a study of T cell repertoires in cytomegalovirus infection. Study-level background: Recently described HLA-C-restricted plus well-studied HLA-B-restricted CMV epitopes were used. Overall study findings and caveats: The study found HLA-C-restricted CMV-specific TCR beta clonotypes dominating the ex vivo response.

TCRdb fed the reads into MiXCR, producing one record per CDR3 protein. The sample has some 800,000 distinct CDR3 sequences, about 29% seen once. Notes on this clonotype: Its antigen remains unidentified.

The material was cultured CD8+ T cells from PBMCs, obtained from culture after CMV antigen stimulation. The clonotype was recovered from a human donor in good health (CMV status not recorded). Some clones in this sample may be carry-over from other donors' samples.

CDR3: CSARLTSGGAGETQYF. The CDR3 nucleotides read TGCAGTGCTAGACTCACTAGCGGGGGGGCGGGCGAGACCCAGTACTTC. This sequence joins TRBV20-1 and TRBJ2-5; 13 positions agree with TRBD2. The CDR3 spans 16 residues. Losses at the gene ends were 2 bases for V and 5 bases for J; bases not matched to a gene: 8. Germline assignment: CDR1 DFQATT and CDR2 SNEGSKA (reference sequence).